These T cell receptor beta chains were read from a single sample in a study of tumor-infiltrating lymphocytes in primary liver carcinoma. A single record per CDR3 protein comes from TCRdb applying MiXCR to the multiplex PCR reads. Altogether roughly 100,000 distinct CDR3 sequences are present, about 70% being singletons, with the ten largest covering roughly 10%. The sequencing sample was made of liver tumor tissue from sampling region 5. The receptors originated from a woman aged 55 to 70 with primary liver carcinoma and hepatitis B virus infection. CDR3s include the opening cysteine and the closing phenylalanine or tryptophan. The order of the fields is J gene, D gene, V gene, clone size, CDR3 DNA, CDR3 protein. A D gene is named only where the DNA matches it firmly. Where a row states a size, it is once, few, many or the class of an expanded clone; other rows omit it.

J gene: TRBJ2-7
D gene: -
V gene: TRBV11-2
clone size: few
CDR3 DNA: TGTGCCAGCAGCACCGGACGGCTTTACGCGCGCGAGCAGTACTTC
CDR3 protein: CASSTGRLYAREQYF

J gene: TRBJ2-7
D gene: TRBD2
V gene: TRBV7-9
clone size: few
CDR3 DNA: TGTGCCAGCAACTTAGCGGGGGATTCTACCTACGAGCAGTACTTC
CDR3 protein: CASNLAGDSTYEQYF

J gene: TRBJ2-3
D gene: TRBD2
V gene: TRBV6-5
clone size: many
CDR3 DNA: TGTGCCCCGGGGGCTAGCGGGAGGGCGGGTACGCAGTATTTT
CDR3 protein: CAPGASGRAGTQYF

J gene: TRBJ2-7
D gene: -
V gene: TRBV7-9
clone size: -
CDR3 DNA: TGTGCCAGCAGCAAAGCCAGTCTTTACGAGCAGTACTTC
CDR3 protein: CASSKASLYEQYF

J gene: TRBJ2-7
D gene: -
V gene: TRBV11-3
clone size: -
CDR3 DNA: TGTGCCAGAAGCCCGAGGGGGGTTGAACCCTACGAGCAGTATTTC
CDR3 protein: CARSPRGVEPYEQYF

J gene: TRBJ2-1
D gene: -
V gene: TRBV14
clone size: many
CDR3 DNA: TGTGCCAGCAGCCCTGTTTGGTGGGCGGGTGTAAATGAGCAGTTCTTC
CDR3 protein: CASSPVWWAGVNEQFF

J gene: TRBJ2-7
D gene: TRBD1
V gene: TRBV29-1
clone size: many
CDR3 DNA: TGCAGCGCCCGGGACAGGGTTTTGCGGGAGCAGTACTTC
CDR3 protein: CSARDRVLREQYF

J gene: TRBJ1-2
D gene: -
V gene: TRBV4-1
clone size: -
CDR3 DNA: TGCGCCAGCAGCCAACCCGCTCGGACCACTAATGGCTGCACCTTC
CDR3 protein: CASSQPARTTNGCTF

J gene: TRBJ1-1
D gene: TRBD1
V gene: TRBV11-2
clone size: -
CDR3 DNA: TGTGCCAGTACCTTAAGTAAGCAGGGACAGGTCTCCGAAGCTTTCTTT
CDR3 protein: CASTLSKQGQVSEAFF

J gene: TRBJ2-7
D gene: -
V gene: TRBV11-2
clone size: medium-sized
CDR3 DNA: TGTGCCAGCAGCTTAGAGGGGGGTATGGTCTACGAGCAGTACTTC
CDR3 protein: CASSLEGGMVYEQYF

J gene: TRBJ2-7
D gene: -
V gene: TRBV2
clone size: few
CDR3 DNA: TGTGCCAGCGGTGAGATAGGGAGGAGAGGCGAGCAGTACTTC
CDR3 protein: CASGEIGRRGEQYF

J gene: TRBJ1-6
D gene: -
V gene: TRBV11-2
clone size: -
CDR3 DNA: TGTGCCAGCAGCTTTGTAGTGAATTTACCCTTCCACTTT
CDR3 protein: CASSFVVNLPFHF

J gene: TRBJ2-3
D gene: TRBD1
V gene: TRBV6-5
clone size: -
CDR3 DNA: TGTGCCGGCAATTTTGGGACAGGGGGCGCAGATACGCAGTATTTT
CDR3 protein: CAGNFGTGGADTQYF

J gene: TRBJ2-1
D gene: -
V gene: TRBV11-3
clone size: once
CDR3 DNA: TGTGCCAGCATGGATAGGGGCAATGAGCAGTTCTTC
CDR3 protein: CASMDRGNEQFF

J gene: TRBJ2-7
D gene: TRBD2
V gene: TRBV29-1
clone size: -
CDR3 DNA: TGCAGCGTTAGACTAGCGGGATCCAAGCAGAACTTC
CDR3 protein: CSVRLAGSKQNF

J gene: TRBJ2-3
D gene: TRBD2
V gene: TRBV29-1
clone size: many
CDR3 DNA: TGCAGCGTGATGCGGGGGAACACAGATACGCAGTATTTT
CDR3 protein: CSVMRGNTDTQYF

J gene: TRBJ1-5
D gene: TRBD1
V gene: TRBV6-6
clone size: -
CDR3 DNA: TGTGCCAGCAGTTACTCTCCAGGGGGCCCCAAACAGCCCCAGCATTTT
CDR3 protein: CASSYSPGGPKQPQHF

J gene: TRBJ2-3
D gene: TRBD1
V gene: TRBV5-1
clone size: many
CDR3 DNA: TGCGCCAGCATAGGACAGGGGGCACCATATACGCAGTATTTT
CDR3 protein: CASIGQGAPYTQYF

J gene: TRBJ1-5
D gene: -
V gene: TRBV28
clone size: many
CDR3 DNA: TGTGCCAGCAGTCCCCCTGACATCCGCAATCAGCCCCAGCATTTT
CDR3 protein: CASSPPDIRNQPQHF

J gene: TRBJ2-3
D gene: TRBD2
V gene: TRBV7-2
clone size: few
CDR3 DNA: TGTGCCAGCAGCTTAAGGGGGACTAGCGGCCCCACAGATACGCAGTATTTT
CDR3 protein: CASSLRGTSGPTDTQYF

J gene: TRBJ2-7
D gene: TRBD1
V gene: TRBV29-1
clone size: -
CDR3 DNA: TGCAGCATTACCGGGACAGTGGTTTCCCTAAGAATGGAGTACTTC
CDR3 protein: CSITGTVVSLRMEYF

J gene: TRBJ2-1
D gene: TRBD2
V gene: TRBV5-4
clone size: -
CDR3 DNA: TGTGCCAGCAACTCCGCAGGGACTAGAACCTACAATGAGCAGTTCTTC
CDR3 protein: CASNSAGTRTYNEQFF

J gene: TRBJ2-1
D gene: TRBD2
V gene: TRBV5-1
clone size: -
CDR3 DNA: TGCGCCAGCAGCGACCGGGGGACTAGCGGGACGTTGGCCAATGAGCAGTTCTTC
CDR3 protein: CASSDRGTSGTLANEQFF

J gene: TRBJ2-6
D gene: -
V gene: TRBV9
clone size: once
CDR3 DNA: TGTGCCAGCAGCGTAGTTGGGGCCAACGTCCTGACTTTC
CDR3 protein: CASSVVGANVLTF

J gene: TRBJ2-7
D gene: TRBD2
V gene: TRBV4-2
clone size: -
CDR3 DNA: TGTGTCTGCAGCCAAGACGTGATAGCGGGAGATAATACGAAACAGTACTTC
CDR3 protein: CVCSQDVIAGDNTKQYF

J gene: TRBJ2-7
D gene: TRBD2
V gene: TRBV30
clone size: many
CDR3 DNA: TGTGCCTGCCCCACTAGCGGGAGCGGAATCAGCGAGCAGTACTTC
CDR3 protein: CACPTSGSGISEQYF

J gene: TRBJ1-1
D gene: -
V gene: TRBV28
clone size: -
CDR3 DNA: TGTGCCAGCAGTCTAACAGATTCGCTCACTGAAGCTTTCTTT
CDR3 protein: CASSLTDSLTEAFF

J gene: TRBJ1-5
D gene: -
V gene: TRBV14
clone size: -
CDR3 DNA: TGTGCCAGCGCAGAGGGCGGTCAGCCCCAGCATTTT
CDR3 protein: CASAEGGQPQHF

J gene: TRBJ2-5
D gene: -
V gene: TRBV28
clone size: -
CDR3 DNA: TGTGCCAGCAGTTCCCAGCTCCTGGGGGTCCGGCCGTCCCTGTACTTC
CDR3 protein: CASSSQLLGVRPSLYF

J gene: TRBJ1-6
D gene: TRBD1
V gene: TRBV7-9
clone size: many
CDR3 DNA: TGTGCCAGCAGCATCGACAGGGATAATTCACCCCTCCACTTT
CDR3 protein: CASSIDRDNSPLHF

J gene: TRBJ1-2
D gene: TRBD1
V gene: TRBV6-6
clone size: -
CDR3 DNA: TGTGCCAGCAATTCCCTGGGGACAGGGAAGGATGGCTACACCTTC
CDR3 protein: CASNSLGTGKDGYTF

J gene: TRBJ2-3
D gene: TRBD1
V gene: TRBV4-1
clone size: -
CDR3 DNA: TGCGCCAGCAGTCACCCGGTGGCACAGGGGACGCCGAGTTGGCAGTATTTT
CDR3 protein: CASSHPVAQGTPSWQYF

J gene: TRBJ1-2
D gene: TRBD1
V gene: TRBV11-2
clone size: -
CDR3 DNA: TGTGCCAGCGACTTAGGCACTACAGGGGGTGGCTACACCTTC
CDR3 protein: CASDLGTTGGGYTF

J gene: TRBJ2-4
D gene: -
V gene: TRBV12-5
clone size: -
CDR3 DNA: TGTGCTAGTGGTTTGGTACTGGGGGGCTCGGCCAGAAACATTCTGTACTTC
CDR3 protein: CASGLVLGGSARNILYF

J gene: TRBJ2-7
D gene: -
V gene: TRBV29-1
clone size: -
CDR3 DNA: -
CDR3 protein: CSVAPGTSGYEQYF

J gene: TRBJ2-3
D gene: -
V gene: TRBV12-3/TRBV12-4
clone size: once
CDR3 DNA: TGTGCCAGCAGTCTCCCCCCAGGGTACGGCGCAGATACGCAATATTTT
CDR3 protein: CASSLPPGYGADTQYF

J gene: TRBJ1-1
D gene: -
V gene: TRBV5-1
clone size: -
CDR3 DNA: TGCGCCAGCCACCTCGCCCCGGGGGCGAACACTGAAGCTTTCTTT
CDR3 protein: CASHLAPGANTEAFF

J gene: TRBJ2-1
D gene: -
V gene: TRBV11-3
clone size: -
CDR3 DNA: TGTGCCAGTAGCTTACTAGGGGGGGATTACAATGAGCAGTCCTTC
CDR3 protein: CASSLLGGDYNEQSF

J gene: TRBJ2-7
D gene: -
V gene: TRBV5-1
clone size: -
CDR3 DNA: TGCGCCAGCAGCTTGTTTGGGGACTCCTCCTGCGAGCAGTACTTC
CDR3 protein: CASSLFGDSSCEQYF

J gene: TRBJ2-1
D gene: -
V gene: TRBV29-1
clone size: -
CDR3 DNA: TGCAACGTTGTTTGGCTAGCGAGAGGCCTCCACTACAATGAGCAGTTCTTC
CDR3 protein: CNVVWLARGLHYNEQFF

J gene: TRBJ2-1
D gene: -
V gene: TRBV20-1
clone size: few
CDR3 DNA: TGCAGTGCTAGACCGGACCAATCTCGGAGCTACAATGAGCAGTTCTTC
CDR3 protein: CSARPDQSRSYNEQFF